Following are 21 T cell receptor beta chains from one sample sequenced in a study of T cell responses to AZD1222 COVID-19 vaccine. Clones were read by immunoSEQ multiplex PCR, and TCRdb kept only the in-frame ones, dropping some. The table has 180,000 or so clones, around 89% seen once; the top ten hold roughly 26%. The sample here was peripheral blood, taken 28 days after the second AZD1222 dose. The receptors originated from an adult who received the AZD1222 COVID-19 vaccine.

The chain couples TRBV7-2 to TRBJ1-2; D may be TRBD1 (6 bases). Trimming removed 3 bases from V and 2 bases from J, with 10 bases in between. The CDR3 has 14 residues. From germline, CDR1 is SGHTA and CDR2 FQGNSA. CDR3 amino acids: CASSLQGPNYGYTF. The CDR3 nucleotides are TGTGCCAGCAGCTTGCAGGGGCCGAACTATGGCTACACCTTC.

The chain carries TRBV9 and TRBJ2-1; D call uncertain. Germline loops: CDR1 SGDLS, CDR2 YYNGEE. The CDR3 is 13 amino acids. V was clipped by 0 bases and J by 7 bases, with 8 bases between them. The DNA of the CDR3 is TGTGCCAGCAGCGTAGATGTATTGAATGAGCAGTTCTTC. Amino acid sequence: CASSVDVLNEQFF.

J is TRBJ1-3 and V is TRBV11-2; D is unclear. The V gene's germline CDR1 is SGHAT and CDR2 FQNNGV. The CDR3 runs 12 residues. Between the trimmed V and J ends, which lost 1 base and 9 bases, there was a span of 7 bases. The CDR3: CASSLVQRTIYF. CDR3 nucleotides: TGTGCCAGCAGCTTAGTCCAACGCACCATATATTTT.

The chain has TRBV6-2 or TRBV6-3 and TRBJ2-5; D is uncertain. Germline V gene sequence: CDR1 MNHEY, CDR2 SVGEGT. This CDR3 spans 16 amino acids. The V end was cut by 0 bases, the J end by 4 bases, with 15 bases between. The CDR3 region is CASSYSVESSPETQYF. The CDR3 DNA follows: TGTGCCAGCAGTTACTCTGTAGAAAGCTCCCCAGAGACCCAGTACTTC.

The V gene is TRBV19, the J gene TRBJ1-3; a possible D gene is TRBD1 (5 bases). The CDR3 extends over 13 amino acids. The V gene's germline CDR1 is LNHDA and CDR2 SQIVND (reference sequence). The CDR3 sequence is CAAGTVNGYTIYF. As DNA, the CDR3 is TGTGCGGCAGGGACCGTCAACGGGTACACCATATATTTT.

The V gene is TRBV9, the J gene TRBJ2-3; 15 nucleotides agree with TRBD2. Germline-derived CDR1 and CDR2 are SGDLS and YYNGEE. V was pared by 3 bases and J by 0 bases, with 5 bases of the junction left unmatched. This CDR3 has 18 residues. The CDR3 reads CASSAGTSGRTSTDTQYF. The CDR3 DNA is TGTGCCAGCAGCGCCGGGACTAGCGGGAGGACTAGCACAGATACGCAGTATTTT.

V and J are TRBV27 and TRBJ2-1; 7 bases map to TRBD2. Germline V gives CDR1 MNHEY, CDR2 SMNVEV (reference sequence). The CDR3 length is 15 residues. The J segment lost 4 bases and the V segment lost 7 bases, leaving 10 bases of the junction unmatched. CDR3 sequence reads: CASKGAGEYYNEQFF. The DNA of the CDR3 is TGTGCCAGCAAGGGTGCGGGAGAATATTACAATGAGCAGTTCTTC.

V is TRBV19 and J is TRBJ1-4; TRBD1 agrees at 8 bases. Germline assignment: CDR1 LNHDA and CDR2 SQIVND (reference sequence). The CDR3 loop spans 17 amino acids. V was clipped by 0 bases and J by 0 bases; unmatched bases: 3. CDR3 protein: CASSIDRQGSTNEKLFF. CDR3 nucleotide sequence: TGTGCCAGTAGTATAGATCGACAGGGGTCAACTAATGAAAAACTGTTTTTT. The full variable domain, in which reference TRBV19 and TRBJ1-4 provide the parts outside the CDR3, is DGGITQSPKYLFRKEGQNVTLSCEQNLNHDAMYWYRQDPGQGLRLIYYSQIVNDFQKGDIAEGYSVSREKKESFPLTVTSAQKNPTAFYLCASSIDRQGSTNEKLFFGSGTQLSVL.

In this sample, this clone turned up a few times. The sample has other DNA sequences that encode this CDR3 too. This sequence joins TRBV28 and TRBJ1-1, with D uncertain. The germline CDR1 and CDR2 sequences are MDHEN and SYDVKM. This CDR3 is 13 amino acids long. The V gene lost 4 bases and the J gene lost 1 base, with 7 bases spanning the gap. In DNA, the CDR3 is TGTGCCAGCAGTTCGACGGAGAACACTGAAGCTTTCTTT. Translating gives CASSSTENTEAFF.

The chain recombines TRBV29-1 with TRBJ2-2; no clear D gene. Germline loops: CDR1 SQVTM, CDR2 ANQGSEA. Trimming took 7 bases from V and 0 from J, leaving 9 bases between them. CDR3 length: 13 residues. The CDR3 region is CSGSKTNTGELFF. The CDR3, as DNA: TGCAGCGGCTCCAAGACGAACACCGGGGAGCTGTTTTTT.

As for this clone: Within the sample, other DNA sequences also encode this same CDR3. The chain combines TRBV5-1 with TRBJ2-3; D is tentatively TRBD1 or TRBD2 (5 bases each). The CDR3 sequence is 14 residues long. Germline V gene data show CDR1 as SGHRS and CDR2 as YFSETQ. V shed 2 bases and J shed 0 bases, with 7 bases lying between them. The CDR3 sequence: CASSLGESTDTQYF. In DNA form, the CDR3 reads TGCGCCAGCAGCTTAGGGGAGAGCACAGATACGCAGTATTTT.

The rearrangement uses TRBV5-1 and TRBJ2-5, with 13 bases lining up with TRBD2. V was clipped by 5 bases and J by 5 bases; unmatched bases: 9. CDR3 length: 16 amino acids. Germline V gives CDR1 SGHRS, CDR2 YFSETQ. The CDR3 nucleotides read TGCGCCAGCAGGAGGACTAGCGGGAGTTTGAGGGAGACCCAGTACTTC. This encodes CASRRTSGSLRETQYF.

In the case of this clone: The sample contains more than one DNA sequence encoding this CDR3. This sequence joins TRBV18 and TRBJ2-7; 12 nucleotides match TRBD1. Trimming took 3 bases from V and 3 from J; bases not matched to a gene: 3. Germline V gene data show CDR1 as KGHSH and CDR2 as LQKENI. The CDR3 contains 15 residues. The CDR3 coding sequence is TGTGCCAGCTCACCTGGGACAGGGGGCGGCTACGAGCAGTACTTC. This encodes CASSPGTGGGYEQYF.

The rearrangement uses TRBV24-1 and TRBJ2-1, with 10 bases lining up with TRBD1. Germline lookup yields CDR1 KGHDR and CDR2 SFDVKD. This CDR3 has 16 amino acids. Trimming removed 4 bases from V and 3 bases from J; junction bases left unmatched: 5. The CDR3 spells CATSDRDRGLYNEQFF. CDR3 bases: TGTGCCACCAGTGACCGCGACAGGGGGCTCTACAATGAGCAGTTCTTC.

This clone came up a few times. The chain uses TRBV19 and TRBJ2-1; D unresolved. The CDR3 totals 19 residues. Trimming removed 4 bases from V and 0 bases from J, with 22 bases in between. From germline, CDR1 is LNHDA and CDR2 SQIVND (reference sequence). The CDR3 DNA follows: TGTGCCAGTAGTAGTGAGAGTGCCGATGGTGGCAGCTCCTACAATGAGCAGTTCTTC. Protein sequence: CASSSESADGGSSYNEQFF. The full variable domain, completed using reference TRBV19 and TRBJ2-1, is DGGITQSPKYLFRKEGQNVTLSCEQNLNHDAMYWYRQDPGQGLRLIYYSQIVNDFQKGDIAEGYSVSREKKESFPLTVTSAQKNPTAFYLCASSSESADGGSSYNEQFFGPGTRLTVL.

This chain connects TRBV9 to TRBJ2-1, with a weak D call TRBD2 (5 bases). There are 13 residues in the CDR3. Germline V gene data show CDR1 as SGDLS and CDR2 as YYNGEE. V was clipped by 2 bases and J by 10 bases, with 13 bases between them. CDR3 DNA: TGTGCCAGCAGCGTTCCGGTGGCGGGCGAGCAGTTCTTC. Its translation: CASSVPVAGEQFF.

V gene TRBV19 combines with J gene TRBJ2-5; 10 positions match TRBD1. CDR1 and CDR2 (germline): LNHDA, SQIVND (reference sequence). The CDR3 is 14 residues long. Trimming removed 4 bases from V and 4 bases from J; junction bases left unmatched: 3. For the CDR3, the DNA is TGTGCCAGTAGTAGGGGACAGGGGACAGAGACCCAGTACTTC. Translated, it gives CASSRGQGTETQYF.

This clone has a handful of counts. The chain links TRBV7-2 to TRBJ2-7; D is undetermined. This CDR3 comprises 15 residues. V gave up 0 bases and J gave up 0 bases, with 9 bases separating them. Germline CDR1 reads SGHTA; CDR2 reads FQGNSA. Here the CDR3 reads CASSLAPLSSYEQYF. The DNA for the CDR3 is TGTGCCAGCAGCTTAGCCCCCCTTAGCTCCTACGAGCAGTACTTC. The variable domain in full, with the rest retrieved from reference TRBV7-2 and TRBJ2-7, is GAGVSQSPSNKVTEKGKDVELRCDPISGHTALYWYRQSLGQGLEFLIYFQGNSAPDKSGLPSDRFSAERTGGSVSTLTIQRTQQEDSAVYLCASSLAPLSSYEQYFGPGTRLTVT.

The chain uses TRBV19 and TRBJ1-4; TRBD1 agrees at 8 bases. Germline V gene lookup returns CDR1 LNHDA and CDR2 SQIVND (reference sequence). The V segment lost 6 bases and the J segment 7 bases; nucleotides outside the gene matches: 7. The CDR3 runs to 14 residues. CDR3 in DNA: TGTGCCAGTAGCGGTGACAGGGGACGTGAAAAACTGTTTTTT. Translated, it gives CASSGDRGREKLFF.

This clone appeared a few times. The genes are TRBV6-2 or TRBV6-3 and TRBJ2-7, with D perhaps matching TRBD1 (6 bases). Deletions cut 0 bases from V and 4 bases from J, with 16 bases between. The length of the CDR3 is 16 residues. Looked up from germline, CDR1 is MNHEY and CDR2 is SVGEGT. The CDR3 sequence is CASSYSKTDRPYEQYF. The DNA for the CDR3 is TGTGCCAGCAGTTACTCCAAAACCGACAGGCCTTACGAGCAGTACTTC.

The V and J genes are TRBV6-5 and TRBJ2-7, with TRBD1 identical over 9 bases. With V trimmed by 3 bases and J by 7 bases, 7 bases remained unmatched. The germline CDR1 and CDR2 sequences are MNHEY and SVGAGI. This CDR3 contains 14 residues. The chain's CDR3 is CASSYGTGKREQYF. CDR3 nucleotides: TGTGCCAGCAGTTATGGGACAGGGAAACGAGAGCAGTACTTC.